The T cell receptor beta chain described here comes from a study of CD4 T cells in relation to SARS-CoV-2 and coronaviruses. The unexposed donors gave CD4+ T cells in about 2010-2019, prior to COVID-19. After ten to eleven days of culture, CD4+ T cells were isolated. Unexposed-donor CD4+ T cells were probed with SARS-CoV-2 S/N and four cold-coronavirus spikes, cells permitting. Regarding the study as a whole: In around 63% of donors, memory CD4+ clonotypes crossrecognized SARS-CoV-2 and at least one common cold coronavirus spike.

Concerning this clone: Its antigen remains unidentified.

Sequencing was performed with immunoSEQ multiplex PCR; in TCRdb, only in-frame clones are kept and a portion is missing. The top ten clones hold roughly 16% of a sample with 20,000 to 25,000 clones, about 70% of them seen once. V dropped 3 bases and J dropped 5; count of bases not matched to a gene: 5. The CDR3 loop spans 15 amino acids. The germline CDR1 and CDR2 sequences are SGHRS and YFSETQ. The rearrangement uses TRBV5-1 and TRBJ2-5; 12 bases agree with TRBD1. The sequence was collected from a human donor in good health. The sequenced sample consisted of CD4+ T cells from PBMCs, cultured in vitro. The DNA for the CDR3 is TGCGCCAGCAGCTACTCGGGACAGGGGGCCGAGACCCAGTACTTC. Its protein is CASSYSGQGAETQYF.